Below are 23 T cell receptor beta chains sequenced from a single sample in a study of T cells in Graves' hyperthyroidism and ophthalmopathy. TCR beta CDR3 sequences were amplified from RNA transcripts. The TCR CDR3 first-round RT-PCR relied on the HTBI primer set. TCRdb reprocessed the multiplex PCR reads via MiXCR and lists one record per CDR3 protein. The table shows 600,000 to 900,000 distinct CDR3 sequences, with approximately 16% occurring only once. Material for sequencing was blood. The receptors were sampled from a man younger than 35 with Graves' hyperthyroidism.

The V call is TRBV27, the J call TRBJ2-5, with a tentative D call TRBD1 (5 bases). V was cut by 5 bases and J by 0 bases, with 16 bases left in between. CDR3 size: 16 residues. Germline CDR1 and CDR2: MNHEY and SMNVEV (reference sequence). The CDR3 bases are TGTGCCAGCAGTCATAGGGGTCTACTGTACCAAGAGACCCAGTACTTC. It codes for CASSHRGLLYQETQYF.

This clonotype was counted ten times or more. The V gene is TRBV7-2, the J gene TRBJ2-7, with D hard to call. Trimming stripped 0 bases from V and 6 bases from J, with 9 bases between. Looked up from germline, CDR1 is SGHTA and CDR2 is FQGNSA. This CDR3 region has 13 residues. The CDR3 sequence: CASSLAQPLEQYF. The CDR3 DNA reads as TGTGCCAGCAGCTTAGCACAGCCTCTCGAGCAGTACTTC.

In its sample, this clonotype was seen many times. The chain is built from TRBV30 and TRBJ2-1; 8 bases agree with TRBD2. The V segment lost 5 bases and the J segment 5 bases; nucleotides outside the gene matches: 17. Germline V gives CDR1 GTSNPN, CDR2 SVGIG (reference sequence). The length of the CDR3 is 17 residues. Written as DNA, the CDR3 is TGTGCCTGGCAACGCTGGCGGGCTAGCGGGTCAAACAATGAGCAGTTCTTC. As protein: CAWQRWRASGSNNEQFF.

The V gene is TRBV11-3, the J gene TRBJ2-4; D possibly corresponds to TRBD1 (5 bases). The CDR3 spans 14 residues. V lost 5 bases and J lost 6, with 14 bases in between. Germline CDR1 and CDR2: SGHNT and YENEEA. The CDR3 region has the DNA TGTGCCAGCAGCACAGGCGCTTATGGAAACATTCAGTACTTC. It codes for CASSTGAYGNIQYF.

This clonotype showed up many times. The chain links TRBV20-1 to TRBJ1-5, with 10 nucleotides matching TRBD1. Germline values: CDR1 DFQATT, CDR2 SNEGSKA (reference sequence). V was clipped by 5 bases and J by 7 bases; unmatched bases: 8. The CDR3 runs to 14 residues. This chain's CDR3 is CSAASGTGDQPQHF. The CDR3 bases are TGCAGTGCTGCCTCCGGGACAGGGGACCAGCCCCAGCATTTT.

This chain connects TRBV19 to TRBJ2-2, with D tentatively TRBD2 (5 bases). Trimming removed 5 bases from V and 3 bases from J, with 13 bases in between. Germline V CDR1 and CDR2: LNHDA, SQIVND (reference sequence). The CDR3 consists of 15 residues. The CDR3 reads CASSWRGYYTGELFF. The DNA of the CDR3 is TGTGCCAGTAGTTGGAGAGGGTATTACACCGGGGAGCTGTTTTTT.

The chain joins TRBV7-9 to TRBJ2-7; 7 nucleotides match TRBD1. Germline CDR1 is SEHNR and CDR2 is FQNEAQ (reference sequence). The J segment lost 3 bases and the V segment lost 5 bases, leaving 19 bases of the junction unmatched. The CDR3 consists of 18 residues. The DNA for the CDR3 is TGTGCCAGCAGCCACGCCACGCCTACAAAGACAGGGTACTACGAGCAGTACTTC. Its translation is CASSHATPTKTGYYEQYF.

This clonotype was observed a handful of times. This sequence joins TRBV7-3 and TRBJ2-3, with TRBD2 matching 12 bases. Looked up from germline, CDR1 is SGHTA and CDR2 is FQGTGA. The V and J ends lost 4 bases and 6 bases, in that order; junction bases with no gene match: 8. This CDR3 comprises 16 residues. CDR3 coding DNA: TGTGCCAGCAGCTCGTTACGACTAGCGGGAGCGGATACGCAGTATTTT. Encoded protein: CASSSLRLAGADTQYF. Together with reference TRBV7-3 and TRBJ2-3, the CDR3 gives the full variable domain: GAGVSQTPSNKVTEKGKYVELRCDPISGHTALYWYRQSLGQGPEFLIYFQGTGAADDSGLPNDRFFAVRPEGSVSTLKIQRTERGDSAVYLCASSSLRLAGADTQYFGPGTRLTVL.

This clonotype occurred many times. The rearrangement uses TRBV28 and TRBJ2-5, with 11 bases aligning to TRBD2. CDR1 MDHEN and CDR2 SYDVKM come from the germline V gene. With V trimmed by 7 bases and J by 1 base, 5 bases remained unmatched. This CDR3 comprises 15 residues. CDR3 protein: CASNPSGRFQETQYF. DNA of the CDR3: TGTGCCAGCAACCCTAGCGGGAGGTTCCAAGAGACCCAGTACTTC.

To note about this clonotype: With a much larger clone just one base away, this may be a read error. The chain couples TRBV15 to TRBJ1-1; D unclear. The CDR3 runs 14 residues. V was pared by 2 bases and J by 2 bases, with 9 bases between. Germline CDR1 is LNHNV and CDR2 is YYDKDF (reference sequence). The CDR3: CATSRNILNTEAFF. CDR3 coding DNA: TGTGCCACCAGCAGAAATATACTAAACACTGAAGCTTTCTTT.

This clonotype was observed a handful of times. The chain combines TRBV12-3 or TRBV12-4 with TRBJ1-3, with D perhaps matching TRBD1 (5 bases). V was trimmed by 5 bases and J by 0 bases, leaving 14 bases between them. This CDR3 spans 16 amino acids. CDR3 sequence reads: CASSNPGAVSGNTIYF. CDR3 coding DNA: TGTGCCAGCAGTAACCCTGGGGCCGTCTCTGGAAACACCATATATTTT.

This clonotype was seen only a few times. The chain joins TRBV30 to TRBJ2-3, with TRBD2 matching over 11 bases. The CDR3 has 14 residues. The junction had 4 bases not matched to a gene; V was cut back by 2 bases and J by 6 bases. Germline V gene data show CDR1 as GTSNPN and CDR2 as SVGIG (reference sequence). CDR3 sequence: CAWSLLAGVDTQYF. The CDR3 nucleotides read TGTGCCTGGAGTCTACTAGCGGGAGTCGATACGCAGTATTTT.

This clonotype came up many times. The rearrangement links TRBV30 to TRBJ1-5; possibly TRBD1 for D (5 bases). Germline V gives CDR1 GTSNPN, CDR2 SVGIG (reference sequence). Trimming removed 0 bases at V and 3 bases at J, with 6 bases between. The CDR3 consists of 13 residues. The CDR3 protein is CAWSVTDNQPQHF. The CDR3 nucleotides are TGTGCCTGGAGTGTGACAGACAATCAGCCCCAGCATTTT.

In the case of this clonotype: A much more abundant neighbour one base away suggests this may be a read error. V and J are TRBV12-3 or TRBV12-4 and TRBJ1-5, with D unresolved. V was trimmed by 3 bases and J by 0 bases, leaving 12 bases between them. CDR3 length: 16 amino acids. This CDR3 is CASSFRRLDSNQPQHF. The CDR3 DNA sequence: TGTGCCAGCAGTTTCAGGCGTCTCGATAGCAATCAGCCCCAGCATTTT.

V is TRBV24-1 and J is TRBJ2-1; perhaps TRBD2 as D (6 bases). Per the germline V gene, CDR1 is KGHDR and CDR2 is SFDVKD. Deletions cut 8 bases from V and 9 bases from J, with 16 bases between. This CDR3 contains 13 residues. The CDR3 sequence is CATTRDSLTEQFF. In nucleotides, the CDR3 is TGTGCCACCACCCGGGACTCCCTTACTGAGCAGTTCTTC.

This rearrangement joins TRBV7-2 to TRBJ2-2, with 7 bases aligning to TRBD2. The J segment lost 6 bases and the V segment lost 5 bases, leaving 15 bases of the junction unmatched. This CDR3 spans 17 amino acids. Germline V gives CDR1 SGHTA, CDR2 FQGNSA. This CDR3 is CASSPMSRERWAGELFF. DNA for the CDR3: TGTGCCAGCAGCCCTATGTCGCGGGAGCGGTGGGCCGGGGAGCTGTTTTTT.

This clonotype was detected many times. The J gene is TRBJ2-1, the V gene TRBV19; 7 bases are shared with TRBD2. This CDR3 is built from 17 residues. CDR1 LNHDA and CDR2 SQIVND come from the germline V gene (reference sequence). J gave up 6 bases and V 7 bases, and 18 bases lay outside the gene matches. DNA for the CDR3: TGTGCCAGTACCATAGTATATGGGACTACGGACCCCAATGAGCAGTTCTTC. Its translation: CASTIVYGTTDPNEQFF.

This clonotype occurred a few times. The CDR3 region has the DNA TGTGCCAGCCTAAGGGACACTGAAGCTTTCTTT. Its translation: CASLRDTEAFF. The chain uses TRBV2 and TRBJ1-1; D is unclear. The CDR3 spans 11 residues. Trimming stripped 8 bases from V and 3 bases from J, with 7 bases between. From germline, CDR1 is SNHLY and CDR2 FYNNEI.

This sequence joins TRBV12-3 or TRBV12-4 and TRBJ2-1; 11 bases line up with TRBD2. The CDR3 spans 18 residues. Trimming removed 3 bases from V and 2 bases from J; junction bases left unmatched: 9. CDR3 DNA sequence: TGTGCCAGCAGTTTCGTTTTTAGCGGGAGGGGGGCCTACAATGAGCAGTTCTTC. This encodes CASSFVFSGRGAYNEQFF.

As for this clonotype: A much larger clone differs from this one at a single base, so this may be a read error. The gene calls are TRBV28 and TRBJ2-7, with D perhaps TRBD1 (6 bases). CDR3 length equals 14 residues. Germline V CDR1 and CDR2: MDHEN, SYDVKM. Written as DNA, the CDR3 is TGTGCCATCAGTTTGTTAGGACAGTCTAGGGAGCAGTACTTC. Translated, it gives CAISLLGQSREQYF.

This sequence joins TRBV28 and TRBJ2-1, with D maybe TRBD2 (5 bases). Trimming cost V 6 bases and J 7 bases, with 16 bases left between them. The CDR3 has 14 amino acids. In germline, CDR1 is MDHEN, CDR2 SYDVKM. The CDR3 is CASSAAGGYNEQFF. The CDR3, as DNA: TGTGCCAGCAGCGCCGCGGGCGGATATAATGAGCAGTTCTTC.

The V gene is TRBV6-1, the J gene TRBJ1-5; no firm D call. V was clipped by 6 bases and J by 4 bases, with 10 bases between them. Germline V gene lookup returns CDR1 MNHNS and CDR2 SASEGT. This CDR3 contains 13 residues. CDR3 sequence (DNA): TGTGCCAGCAGAACAGTTGCTAATCAGCCCCAGCATTTT. Amino acid sequence: CASRTVANQPQHF.

The chain is built from TRBV9 and TRBJ2-1; TRBD1 agrees at 8 bases. Germline V gene data show CDR1 as SGDLS and CDR2 as YYNGEE. V was pared by 4 bases and J by 9 bases, with 12 bases of the junction left unmatched. There are 15 residues in the CDR3. The DNA for the CDR3 is TGTGCCAGCAGCTACGGACAGGGAGCGGGCGGTGAGCAGTTCTTC. This translates into CASSYGQGAGGEQFF.